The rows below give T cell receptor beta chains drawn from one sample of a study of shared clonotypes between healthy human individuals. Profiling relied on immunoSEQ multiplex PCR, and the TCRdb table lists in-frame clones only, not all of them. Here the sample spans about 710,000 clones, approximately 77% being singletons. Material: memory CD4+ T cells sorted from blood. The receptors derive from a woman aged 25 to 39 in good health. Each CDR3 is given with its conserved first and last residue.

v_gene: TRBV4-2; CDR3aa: CASSQEVLVRSEQFF
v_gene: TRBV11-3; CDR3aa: CASSSGPGAQYF
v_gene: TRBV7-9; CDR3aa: CASEHSRLNYGYTF
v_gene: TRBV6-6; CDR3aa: CASRLTSGAYNEQFF
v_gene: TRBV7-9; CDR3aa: CASSETALNGYTF
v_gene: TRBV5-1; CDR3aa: CASSWGQTGNTIYF
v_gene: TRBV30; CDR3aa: CAWVRQGAGDTQYF
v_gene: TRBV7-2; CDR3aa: CASSHWLNSVDSAGTF
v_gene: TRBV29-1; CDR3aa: CSVGSETQYF
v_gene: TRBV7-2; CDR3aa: CASSSIAGVVDTQYF